A selection of T cell receptor beta chains follows, all from one sample in a study of blood T cell repertoires in COVID-19. TCRdb's table, derived via immunoSEQ multiplex PCR, lists solely in-frame clones and lacks some. The sample has over 130,000 clones, approximately 80% seen once; the top ten hold 3.5% to 5%. The sequencing input was peripheral blood. Every receptor here comes from a woman over 75 with active or convalescent COVID-19. Each CDR3 is given with its conserved first and last residue. A D gene is named only where the DNA matches it firmly. Part of the rows lack a size; the others show once, few, many or a class for expanded clones.

cdr3_length	v_call	d_call	clone_size	j_call	cdr3_nt	cdr3_aa
14	TRBV29-1	.	few	TRBJ1-1	TGCAGCGTTAACTCACAGTTTCCGAACACTGAAGCTTTCTTT	CSVNSQFPNTEAFF
13	TRBV30	.	.	TRBJ1-2	TGTGCCTGGAGTGTGGGCCTGATCTATGGCTACACCTTC	CAWSVGLIYGYTF
14	TRBV15	TRBD2	few	TRBJ2-3	TGTGCCACCAGTTATAGCGGGGGGTCAGATACGCAGTATTTT	CATSYSGGSDTQYF
18	TRBV2	.	few	TRBJ2-7	TGTGCCAGCAGAAAGGAGGCGAGATTACTAACCTTCTCCTACGAGCAGTACTTC	CASRKEARLLTFSYEQYF
13	TRBV18	.	.	TRBJ1-1	TGTGCCAGCTCGGGGGACATGAACACTGAAGCTTTCTTT	CASSGDMNTEAFF
14	TRBV3-1/TRBV3-2	TRBD1	.	TRBJ1-1	TGTGCCAGCAGCCAAGAAAACAGGGGCGCTGAAGCTTTCTTT	CASSQENRGAEAFF
18	TRBV7-3	TRBD2	.	TRBJ2-2	TGTGCCAGCAGCTTAAAGCGGGTAGCGGGGACGAACACCGGGGAGCTGTTTTTT	CASSLKRVAGTNTGELFF
14	TRBV19	TRBD1	.	TRBJ1-1	TGTGCCAGTAGTACCCAGGGGGTCGGCACTGAAGCTTTCTTT	CASSTQGVGTEAFF
18	TRBV7-3	TRBD1	.	TRBJ2-6	TGTGCCAGCAGCCCCGGGACAGGCAATCCCTCTGGGGCCAACGTCCTGACTTTC	CASSPGTGNPSGANVLTF
15	TRBV7-2	TRBD2	.	TRBJ2-5	TGTGCCAGCAGCTTAGAAGGCGCGGGGGGGCGGGCCCAGTACTTC	CASSLEGAGGRAQYF
16	TRBV19	TRBD1	.	TRBJ1-2	TGTGCCAGTAGTACCCGGGACAGGGAACCCCCCTATGGCTACACCTTC	CASSTRDREPPYGYTF
13	TRBV6-5	TRBD1	.	TRBJ1-4	TGTGCCAGCAGGGGACAGGGAAATGAAAAACTGTTTTTT	CASRGQGNEKLFF
15	TRBV7-9	TRBD1	.	TRBJ1-2	TGTGCCAGCAGCCAGTCCGACAGGGTATCCTATGGCTACACCTTC	CASSQSDRVSYGYTF
14	TRBV19	.	many	TRBJ1-5	TGTGCCAGTAGTATGGGGGACATCTTTCAGCCCCAGCATTTT	CASSMGDIFQPQHF
13	TRBV6-5	.	.	TRBJ2-7	TGTGCCAGCAACGTCCCAGGGTCCTACGAGCAGTACTTC	CASNVPGSYEQYF
14	TRBV5-1	.	.	TRBJ1-2	TGCGCCAGCAGCTTGGGCCAGGTAGACTATGGCTACACCTTC	CASSLGQVDYGYTF
14	TRBV6-5	TRBD2	.	TRBJ2-4	TGTGCCAGCAGTAACTTAGATCGGGAGGGCATTCAGTACTTC	CASSNLDREGIQYF